A single sample gave rise to the 16 T cell receptor beta chains below, sequenced in a study of cytomegalovirus exposure and HLA in healthy donors. Some clones are missing from TCRdb's copy, which holds only in-frame ones; the method was immunoSEQ multiplex PCR. The sample yields about 190,000 clones, more than 70% seen once. Material: PBMCs. All receptors derive from a woman between 18 and 29 years old in good health and CMV-seronegative.

With regard to this clone: Other nucleotide sequences from this sample produce the same CDR3. V usage is TRBV5-1 and J usage is TRBJ1-1; TRBD1 matches 8 bases. This CDR3 has 14 residues. The trim removed 4 bases at V and 4 bases at J, leaving 6 bases unmatched. Per the germline V gene, CDR1 is SGHRS and CDR2 is YFSETQ. The CDR3 DNA reads as TGCGCCAGCAGCCTCGGACAGGGTGCCACTGAAGCTTTCTTT. Translation gives CASSLGQGATEAFF.

V and J are TRBV5-1 and TRBJ2-1; TRBD1 agrees at 9 bases. The length of the CDR3 is 14 residues. Trimming removed 4 bases from V and 5 bases from J; junction bases left unmatched: 4. Germline assignment: CDR1 SGHRS and CDR2 YFSETQ. Here the CDR3 DNA reads TGCGCCAGCAGCCCGGGACAGGGCAACAATGAGCAGTTCTTC. Its translation is CASSPGQGNNEQFF.

The V gene is TRBV10-3, the J gene TRBJ1-3; possibly TRBD1 for D (5 bases). Germline CDR1 reads ENHRY; CDR2 reads SYGVKD. This CDR3 has 14 amino acids. The V and J ends lost 6 bases and 2 bases respectively, with 11 bases between them. CDR3 in DNA: TGTGCCATCAGGGAACAGGTGACTGGAAACACCATATATTTT. The encoded protein is CAIREQVTGNTIYF.

The sample holds a few counts of this clone. The rearrangement joins TRBV6-4 to TRBJ2-3; 7 positions match TRBD2. The CDR3 covers 15 residues. V lost 2 bases and J lost 5; bases outside the gene matches: 7. The V gene's germline CDR1 is MRHNA and CDR2 SNTAGT. The CDR3 spells CASSDGRGFGDTQYF. The CDR3 DNA reads as TGTGCCAGCAGTGACGGGCGGGGGTTTGGAGATACGCAGTATTTT.

The chain combines TRBV7-8 with TRBJ1-1; TRBD1 aligns across 7 bases. Trimming removed 3 bases from V and 4 bases from J; junction bases left unmatched: 14. The CDR3 loop spans 17 amino acids. Germline V gene data show CDR1 as SGHVS and CDR2 as FQNEAQ. For the CDR3, the DNA is TGTGCCAGCAGCTTTCGAGGGGGCGTAGGAGGTGGCACTGAAGCTTTCTTT. It specifies CASSFRGGVGGGTEAFF.

The chain employs TRBV30 and TRBJ1-2, with 7 bases fitting TRBD1. Germline V gene data show CDR1 as GTSNPN and CDR2 as SVGIG (reference sequence). CDR3 size: 12 residues. The J segment lost 3 bases and the V segment lost 5 bases, leaving 3 bases of the junction unmatched. Written as DNA, the CDR3 is TGTGCCTGGGGACAGGCCGACTATGGCTACACCTTC. This gives the protein CAWGQADYGYTF.

V and J are TRBV2 and TRBJ2-1, with unresolved D. This CDR3 comprises 13 residues. Germline V lookup: CDR1 SNHLY, CDR2 FYNNEI. Between the trimmed V and J ends, which lost 8 bases and 5 bases, there was a span of 13 bases. As DNA, the CDR3 is TGTGCCAGCGCAACCCCGCCGGACAATGAGCAGTTCTTC. This sequence encodes CASATPPDNEQFF.

The rearrangement joins TRBV11-1 to TRBJ2-5; 9 bases are shared with TRBD1. V lost 1 base, J lost 5 bases, and 5 bases stayed unmatched. From germline, CDR1 is SGHAT and CDR2 FQDESV (reference sequence). The CDR3 length is 15 residues. The CDR3, as DNA: TGTGCCAGCAGCTTAGTCACAGGGGGCGCGGAGACCCAGTACTTC. Its protein is CASSLVTGGAETQYF. The full variable domain, completed using reference TRBV11-1 and TRBJ2-5, is EAEVAQSPRYKITEKSQAVAFWCDPISGHATLYWYRQILGQGPELLVQFQDESVVDDSQLPKDRFSAERLKGVDSTLKIQPAELGDSAMYLCASSLVTGGAETQYFGPGTRLLVL.

The rearrangement uses TRBV14 and TRBJ2-7; a weak D match, TRBD2 (6 bases). V lost 2 bases to trimming and J lost 1 base, with 9 bases between them. The length of the CDR3 is 14 residues. Per germline, CDR1 SGHDN and CDR2 FVKESK. Here the CDR3 reads CASSQLAWSYEQYF. DNA for the CDR3: TGTGCCAGCAGCCAACTAGCGTGGTCCTACGAGCAGTACTTC.

The chain couples TRBV7-3 to TRBJ2-1; 7 nucleotides line up with TRBD2. The CDR3 sequence is 14 residues long. Germline assignment: CDR1 SGHTA and CDR2 FQGTGA. V lost 6 bases to trimming and J lost 6 bases; unmatched junction nucleotides: 8. The CDR3 here is CASSRLASGNEQFF. The CDR3 DNA follows: TGTGCCAGCAGTAGACTAGCTTCGGGCAATGAGCAGTTCTTC.

The V and J genes are TRBV19 and TRBJ1-1, with TRBD1 matching 9 bases. This CDR3 is 19 amino acids long. The germline gives CDR1 LNHDA, CDR2 SQIVND (reference sequence). The V gene end was trimmed by 1 base and the J gene end by 4 bases; junction bases not matched to a gene: 16. CDR3 nucleotide sequence: TGTGCCAGTAGTATAGTGGGAGGGGGGACAGGGTCGCCACTCACTGAAGCTTTCTTT. The encoded protein is CASSIVGGGTGSPLTEAFF.

V gene TRBV4-2 combines with J gene TRBJ2-2, with 9 positions matching TRBD1. Trimming cost V 1 base and J 5 bases; bases outside gene matches: 11. There are 18 residues in the CDR3. Germline lookup yields CDR1 LGHNA and CDR2 YNFKEQ. This chain's CDR3 is CASSQGDPTGGLTGELFF. The CDR3, as DNA: TGTGCCAGCAGCCAAGGAGATCCGACAGGGGGTCTTACCGGGGAGCTGTTTTTT.

The V gene is TRBV2, the J gene TRBJ2-7; D perhaps matches TRBD1 (6 bases). V lost 3 bases to trimming and J lost 2 bases, with 11 bases between them. CDR3 size: 14 residues. CDR1 is SNHLY and CDR2 is FYNNEI in the germline V gene. The CDR3: CASSEVTGPYEQYF. CDR3 in DNA: TGTGCCAGCAGTGAGGTGACAGGTCCCTACGAGCAGTACTTC.

The chain joins TRBV19 to TRBJ1-2; D perhaps matches TRBD1 (5 bases). The CDR3 length is 15 residues. Germline V CDR1 and CDR2: LNHDA, SQIVND (reference sequence). The V and J ends lost 6 bases and 4 bases respectively, with 18 bases between them. CDR3 DNA: TGTGCCAGTAGCCCTGCCAATGACAGACTCTATGGCTACACCTTC. Protein sequence: CASSPANDRLYGYTF.

V gene TRBV10-3 combines with J gene TRBJ2-3; 9 bases map to TRBD1. Germline V gene lookup returns CDR1 ENHRY and CDR2 SYGVKD. This CDR3 is 17 amino acids long. The V gene end was trimmed by 4 bases and the J gene end by 4 bases; junction bases not matched to a gene: 12. The CDR3 reads CAISGPLTGGDPDTQYF. CDR3 bases: TGTGCCATCAGTGGGCCCCTGACAGGGGGTGATCCAGATACGCAGTATTTT.

The chain is built from TRBV2 and TRBJ1-5, with D hard to call. The V and J ends lost 1 base and 4 bases respectively, with 8 bases between them. Germline loops: CDR1 SNHLY, CDR2 FYNNEI. This CDR3 spans 14 amino acids. The CDR3 reads CASSEDSLNQPQHF. The CDR3 bases are TGTGCCAGCAGTGAAGACAGCCTGAATCAGCCCCAGCATTTT.